Each of the 5 T cell receptor beta chains below was sequenced from the same sample in a study of long-term antiretroviral therapy in people with HIV. The assay used was immunoSEQ (version v3.0), run at survey level. Method: immunoSEQ multiplex PCR; TCRdb's copy keeps in-frame clones and lacks some. The sample lists about 28,000 clones, 75% to 90% occurring once. The input for sequencing was unsorted PBMCs, taken 0.3 years after starting antiretroviral therapy. Receptors were obtained from a man aged 35-49 years with HIV.

The gene calls are TRBV2 and TRBJ1-1; 8 bases align to TRBD1. CDR3 length: 14 amino acids. Germline CDR1 is SNHLY and CDR2 is FYNNEI. V shed 5 bases and J 0 bases; nucleotides not matched to a gene: 2. This CDR3 is CASSLTGVNTEAFF. The CDR3, as DNA: TGTGCCAGCAGTCTGACAGGGGTGAACACTGAAGCTTTCTTT.

V usage is TRBV18 and J usage is TRBJ1-6; 11 bases are shared with TRBD1. CDR3 length equals 15 residues. Per the germline V gene, CDR1 is KGHSH and CDR2 is LQKENI. The trim removed 2 bases at V and 10 bases at J, leaving 4 bases unmatched. The CDR3 DNA reads as TGTGCCAGCTCACCAGATGGGACAGGGGGATCACCCCTCCACTTT. Translating gives CASSPDGTGGSPLHF.

This clone was observed a single time. The chain is built from TRBV5-4 and TRBJ2-3, with D perhaps being TRBD1 or TRBD2 (6 bases each). Trimming stripped 4 bases from V and 6 bases from J, with 18 bases between. The CDR3 is made up of 15 amino acids. Looked up from germline, CDR1 is SGHNT and CDR2 is YYREEE (reference sequence). This chain's CDR3 is CASSPDSRRDDTQYF. The CDR3 DNA sequence: TGTGCCAGCAGCCCGGACAGCCGGAGGGATGATACGCAGTATTTT.

The table lists this clone with a few counts. The CDR3 loop is CASSQAGQGINYGYTF. In nucleotides, the CDR3 is TGCGCCAGCAGCCAAGCCGGCCAGGGAATCAACTATGGCTACACCTTC. This chain connects TRBV4-1 to TRBJ1-2, with a weak D call TRBD1 (5 bases). Germline assignment: CDR1 MGHRA and CDR2 YSYEKL. The V end was cut by 1 base, the J end by 2 bases, with 14 bases between. The CDR3 length is 16 residues.

J is TRBJ2-3 and V is TRBV7-6; 7 nucleotides align to TRBD2. The CDR3 runs 13 residues. V shed 5 bases, J shed 8 bases, and the junction held 7 bases outside the gene matches. Per germline, CDR1 SGHVS and CDR2 FNYEAQ. CDR3: CASSPDSGGTQYF. CDR3 coding DNA: TGTGCCAGCAGCCCCGACTCGGGAGGTACGCAGTATTTT.